The sequence of this TCR beta chain was determined in a study of T cell repertoires in cytomegalovirus infection. General study findings and limits: There were HLA-C-restricted CMV-specific TCR beta clonotypes dominating the ex vivo response.

This clonotype was observed a few times. The antigen is undetermined. CDR3 size: 17 residues. From germline, CDR1 is MDHEN and CDR2 SYDVKM. Trimming at V came to 6 bases and at J to 5 bases, leaving 16 bases not matched to a gene. One entry per CDR3 protein, called by TCRdb with MiXCR from the reads. There are roughly 45,000 distinct CDR3 sequences in the sample; over 20% occur only once, and roughly 89% lies in the top ten. This sequence originates from a human donor in good health (CMV status not recorded). Some clones in this sample may be carry-over from other donors' samples. This chain links TRBV28 with TRBJ2-7; 10 bases map to TRBD2. The starting material was CD8+ T cells from cultured PBMCs, obtained from culture after CMV antigen stimulation. This CDR3 is CASSNGRSGRFWNEQYF. For the CDR3, the DNA is TGTGCCAGCAGCAACGGGCGTAGCGGGAGGTTCTGGAACGAGCAGTACTTC.